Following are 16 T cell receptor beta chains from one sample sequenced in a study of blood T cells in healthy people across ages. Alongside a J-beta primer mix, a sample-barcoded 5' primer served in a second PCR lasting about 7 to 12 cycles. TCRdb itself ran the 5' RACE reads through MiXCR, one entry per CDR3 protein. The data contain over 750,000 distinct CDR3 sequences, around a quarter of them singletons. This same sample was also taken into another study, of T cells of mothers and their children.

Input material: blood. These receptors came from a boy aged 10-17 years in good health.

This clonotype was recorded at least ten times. The CDR3 region has the DNA TGTGCCAGCAGTTCCGGGACAGGGGTTACCGGGGAGCTGTTTTTT. Its translation is CASSSGTGVTGELFF. The V call is TRBV5-6, the J call TRBJ2-2, with 10 positions matching TRBD1. Germline CDR1 reads SGHDT; CDR2 reads YYEEEE. There are 15 residues in the CDR3. The V gene end was trimmed by 5 bases and the J gene end by 5 bases; junction bases not matched to a gene: 6.

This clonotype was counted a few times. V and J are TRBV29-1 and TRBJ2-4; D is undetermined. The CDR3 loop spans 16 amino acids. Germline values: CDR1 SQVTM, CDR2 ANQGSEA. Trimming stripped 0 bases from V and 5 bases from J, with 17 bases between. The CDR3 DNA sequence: TGCAGCGTTGAAGACAGGACCGACGTCCAAGAAAACATTCAGTACTTC. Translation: CSVEDRTDVQENIQYF.

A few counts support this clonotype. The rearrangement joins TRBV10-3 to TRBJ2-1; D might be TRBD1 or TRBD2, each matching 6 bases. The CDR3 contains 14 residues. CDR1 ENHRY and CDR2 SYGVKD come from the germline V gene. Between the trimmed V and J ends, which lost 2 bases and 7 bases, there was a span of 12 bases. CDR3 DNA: TGTGCCATCAGTGAGGCAGGGGAGGAAAATGAGCAGTTCTTC. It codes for CAISEAGEENEQFF.

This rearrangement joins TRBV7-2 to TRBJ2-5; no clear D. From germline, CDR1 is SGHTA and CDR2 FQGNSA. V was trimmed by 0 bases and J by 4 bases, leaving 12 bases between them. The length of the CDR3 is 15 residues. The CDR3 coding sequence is TGTGCCAGCAGCTTAGCATCGATTAGGCGAGAGACCCAGTACTTC. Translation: CASSLASIRRETQYF.

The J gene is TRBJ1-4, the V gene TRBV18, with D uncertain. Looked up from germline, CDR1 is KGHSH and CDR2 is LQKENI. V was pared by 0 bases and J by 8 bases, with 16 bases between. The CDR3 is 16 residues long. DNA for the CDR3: TGTGCCAGCTCACCACCCCTCACCGGTATTAGGGAAAAACTGTTTTTT. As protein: CASSPPLTGIREKLFF. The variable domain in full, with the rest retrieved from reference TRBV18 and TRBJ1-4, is NAGVMQNPRHLVRRRGQEARLRCSPMKGHSHVYWYRQLPEEGLKFMVYLQKENIIDESGMPKERFSAEFPKEGPSILRIQQVVRGDSAAYFCASSPPLTGIREKLFFGSGTQLSVL.

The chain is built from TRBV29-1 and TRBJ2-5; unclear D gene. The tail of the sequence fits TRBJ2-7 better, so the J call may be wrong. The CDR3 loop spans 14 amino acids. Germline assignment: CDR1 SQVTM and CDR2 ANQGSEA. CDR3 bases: TGCAGCGTTGAAAGGTCGGGTGGTTCCTACGAGCAGTACTTC. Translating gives CSVERSGGSYEQYF.

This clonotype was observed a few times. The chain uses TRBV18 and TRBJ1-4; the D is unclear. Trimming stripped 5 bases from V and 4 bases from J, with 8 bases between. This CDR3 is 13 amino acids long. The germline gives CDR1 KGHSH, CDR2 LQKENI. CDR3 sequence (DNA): TGTGCCAGCTCATGGGATGGTAATGAAAAACTGTTTTTT. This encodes CASSWDGNEKLFF.

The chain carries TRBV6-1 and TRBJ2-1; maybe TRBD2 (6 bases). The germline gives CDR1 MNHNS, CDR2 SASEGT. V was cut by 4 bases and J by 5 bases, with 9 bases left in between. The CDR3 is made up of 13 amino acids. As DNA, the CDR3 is TGTGCCAGCAGTGGCGGGACCCACAATGAGCAGTTCTTC. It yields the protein CASSGGTHNEQFF.

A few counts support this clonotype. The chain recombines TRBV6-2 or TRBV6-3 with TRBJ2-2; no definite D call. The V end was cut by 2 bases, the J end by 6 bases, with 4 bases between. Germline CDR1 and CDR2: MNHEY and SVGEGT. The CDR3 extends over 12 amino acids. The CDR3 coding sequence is TGTGCCAGCAGTTACCCCTCCGGGGAGCTGTTTTTT. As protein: CASSYPSGELFF.

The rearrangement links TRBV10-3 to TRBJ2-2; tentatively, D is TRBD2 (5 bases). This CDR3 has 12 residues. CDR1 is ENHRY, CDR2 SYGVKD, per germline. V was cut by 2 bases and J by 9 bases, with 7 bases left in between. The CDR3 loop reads CAISEGERELFF. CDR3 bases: TGTGCCATCAGTGAGGGGGAGCGGGAGCTGTTTTTT.

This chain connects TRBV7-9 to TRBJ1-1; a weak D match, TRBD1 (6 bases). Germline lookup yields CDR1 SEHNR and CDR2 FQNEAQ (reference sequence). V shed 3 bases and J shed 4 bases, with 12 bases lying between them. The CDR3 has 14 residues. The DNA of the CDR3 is TGTGCCAGCAGCTTGGGGGGCCAGTTCACTGAAGCTTTCTTT. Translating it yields CASSLGGQFTEAFF. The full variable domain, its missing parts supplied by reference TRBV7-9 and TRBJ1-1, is DTGVSQNPRHKITKRGQNVTFRCDPISEHNRLYWYRQTLGQGPEFLTYFQNEAQLEKSRLLSDRFSAERPKGSFSTLEIQRTEQGDSAMYLCASSLGGQFTEAFFGQGTRLTVV.

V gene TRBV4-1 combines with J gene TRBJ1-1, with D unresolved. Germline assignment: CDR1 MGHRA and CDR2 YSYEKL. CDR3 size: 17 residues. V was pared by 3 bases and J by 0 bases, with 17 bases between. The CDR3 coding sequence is TGCGCCAGCAGCCATTTGGTTGCGGGGAGGATGAACACTGAAGCTTTCTTT. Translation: CASSHLVAGRMNTEAFF.

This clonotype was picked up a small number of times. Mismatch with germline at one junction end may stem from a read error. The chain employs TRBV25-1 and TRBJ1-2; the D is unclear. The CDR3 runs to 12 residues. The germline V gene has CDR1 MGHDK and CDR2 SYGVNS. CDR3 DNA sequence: TGTGCCAACAGTGTAAGCCTCTATGGCTACACCTTC. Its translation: CANSVSLYGYTF.

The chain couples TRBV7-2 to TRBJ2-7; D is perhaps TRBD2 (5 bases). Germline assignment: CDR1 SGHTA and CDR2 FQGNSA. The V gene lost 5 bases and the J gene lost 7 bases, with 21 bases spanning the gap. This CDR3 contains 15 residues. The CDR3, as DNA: TGTGCCAGCAGCCCTTCCCAACGGGGAACGCTTGAGCAGTACTTC. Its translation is CASSPSQRGTLEQYF. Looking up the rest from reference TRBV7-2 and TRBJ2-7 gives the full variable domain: GAGVSQSPSNKVTEKGKDVELRCDPISGHTALYWYRQSLGQGLEFLIYFQGNSAPDKSGLPSDRFSAERTGGSVSTLTIQRTQQEDSAVYLCASSPSQRGTLEQYFGPGTRLTVT.

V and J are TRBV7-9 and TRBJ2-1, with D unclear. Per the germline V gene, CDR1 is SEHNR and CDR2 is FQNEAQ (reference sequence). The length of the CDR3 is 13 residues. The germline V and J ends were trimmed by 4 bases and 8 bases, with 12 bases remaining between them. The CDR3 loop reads CASSSRSRDEQFF. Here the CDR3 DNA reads TGTGCCAGCAGCTCACGTAGTAGGGATGAGCAGTTCTTC.

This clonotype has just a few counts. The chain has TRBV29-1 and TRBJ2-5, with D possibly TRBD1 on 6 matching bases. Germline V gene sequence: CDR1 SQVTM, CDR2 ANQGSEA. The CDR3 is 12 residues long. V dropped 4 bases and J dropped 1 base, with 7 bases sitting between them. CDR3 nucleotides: TGCAGCGTTGGGGACACCCAAGAGACCCAGTACTTC. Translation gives CSVGDTQETQYF. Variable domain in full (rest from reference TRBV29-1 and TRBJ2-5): SAVISQKPSRDICQRGTSLTIQCQVDSQVTMMFWYRQQPGQSLTLIATANQGSEATYESGFVIDKFPISRPNLTFSTLTVSNMSPEDSSIYLCSVGDTQETQYFGPGTRLLVL.